This T cell receptor beta chain was retrieved from a study of blood T cell repertoires in COVID-19. About the study: The samples span acute and convalescent COVID-19 from the United States, Italy and Spain. PBMCs, B-cell-depleted T cells, or T cells provided the cDNA or gDNA that made up the material.

Original handling: Amplification with reference gene primers provided the estimates of nucleated cell counts. Assay used: immunoSEQ multiplex PCR; TCRdb lists only in-frame clones, some missing. From that table come the V and J calls and clone size; the DNA was used to work out D and trimming. The sample includes roughly 90,000 clones, more than 70% seen only once; the top ten take approximately 2%. V was trimmed by 1 base and J by 4 bases, leaving 7 bases between them. CDR1 is SNHLY, CDR2 FYNNEI, per germline. This CDR3 spans 13 amino acids. This chain joins TRBV2 and TRBJ1-2; D remains ambiguous. This TCR was sampled from a man aged 50-60 years with acute or convalescent COVID-19. Sequences were obtained from peripheral blood. The CDR3 reads CASSEGQVYGYTF. The CDR3 DNA is TGTGCCAGCAGTGAAGGGCAGGTCTATGGCTACACCTTC.